This T cell receptor (beta chain) was captured by sequencing in a study of blood T cell repertoires in COVID-19. Study-wide context: The samples span acute and convalescent COVID-19 from the United States, Italy and Spain. PBMCs, B-cell-depleted T cells, or T cells provided the cDNA or gDNA that made up the material.

V lost 0 bases, J lost 7 bases, and 14 bases lay in between. Germline loops: CDR1 MNHEY, CDR2 SVGEGT. The CDR3 loop spans 15 amino acids. The authors' processing: Amplification of reference gene primers provided the estimated nucleated cell counts. Clones were read by immunoSEQ multiplex PCR, and TCRdb kept only the in-frame ones, dropping some. V, J and clone size reflect that table, while D and trimming were determined from the DNA. The table shows 230,000 or so clones, with 84% occurring only once. The sample holds many counts of this clone. The TCR comes from a man aged 25 to 40 with active or convalescent COVID-19. This sequence joins TRBV6-2 or TRBV6-3 and TRBJ2-3; D possibly corresponds to TRBD2 (7 bases). Sequenced input: peripheral blood. CDR3 sequence (DNA): TGTGCCAGCAGTTACTCGGGCGGGGGCCCTAATACGCAGTATTTT. It specifies CASSYSGGGPNTQYF.